The rows below give T cell receptor beta chains drawn from one sample of a study of T cell repertoires in MIS-A myocarditis. Assay: immunoSEQ multiplex PCR; the TCRdb copy retains only in-frame clones and omits some. This table holds around 10,000 clones, more than 85% found once. Specimen: thoracic lymph node tissue obtained at autopsy. These receptor sequences come from a man aged 18 to 30 with fulminant myocarditis from multisystem inflammatory syndrome in adults (MIS-A) after COVID-19. CDR3s include the opening cysteine and the closing phenylalanine or tryptophan. Each record gives: J gene, clone size, V gene, D gene, CDR3 DNA, CDR3 protein. D genes are given only for firm matches. Size values are once, few and many counts, or a class for expanded clones, and some rows have none.

TRBJ2-2 few TRBV28 . TGTGCCAGCAGCGGACAGACTTCCACCGGGGAGCTGTTTTTT CASSGQTSTGELFF
TRBJ2-3 . TRBV11-2 . TGTGCCAGCAGCCTAGGGGGGCCAGCAGATACGCAGTATTTT CASSLGGPADTQYF
TRBJ2-7 . TRBV4-2 TRBD1 TGTGCCAGCAGCTTAAGGACAGGAAGACCTATCGAGCAGTACTTC CASSLRTGRPIEQYF
TRBJ2-1 . TRBV30 TRBD1 TGTGCCTGGAGTGTGGGACAGGGGGTGAACAATGAGCAGTTCTTC CAWSVGQGVNNEQFF
TRBJ2-1 . TRBV7-7 . TGTGCTAGCAGCTTAAATCTTGACAGTTACAATGAGCAGTTCTTC CASSLNLDSYNEQFF
TRBJ2-4 . TRBV25-1 TRBD1 TGTGCCAGCAAGGGACCCAGGGGGCTGGGAAACATTCAGTACTTC CASKGPRGLGNIQYF
TRBJ1-2 . TRBV29-1 TRBD1 TGCAGCGTAGATGACAGGGGACCCTATGGCTACACCTTC CSVDDRGPYGYTF
TRBJ1-4 . TRBV6-1 . TGTGCCAGCAGTGAACTCCTTCTGGGTAATGAAAAACTGTTTTTT CASSELLLGNEKLFF
TRBJ2-7 . TRBV29-1 . TGCAGCGTTGGCTCTTCCGATAGGTACGAGCAGTACTTC CSVGSSDRYEQYF
TRBJ2-7 . TRBV7-9 . TGTGCCAGCAGGGGTCTACCTGACGAGCAGTACTTC CASRGLPDEQYF
TRBJ2-7 once TRBV15 . TGTGCCACCAGCCCGCGGTGGGGGACTCAAGTGGGGGAGCAGTACTTC CATSPRWGTQVGEQYF
TRBJ1-1 . TRBV7-2 . TGTGCCAGCAGCTTAGGGGGCATGAACACTGAAGCTTTCTTT CASSLGGMNTEAFF
TRBJ2-7 . TRBV18 . TGTGCCAGCTCACTTACCGGGACACCATCCTACGAGCAGTACTTC CASSLTGTPSYEQYF
TRBJ1-2 . TRBV7-9 . TGTGCCAGCAGCTCCCGGGCCCAGGGGAACTATGGCTACACCTTC CASSSRAQGNYGYTF
TRBJ2-7 . TRBV4-2 TRBD2 TGTGCCAGCAGCCAAAACTACCCTAGCGGTAGCTTCTACGAGCAGTACTTC CASSQNYPSGSFYEQYF
TRBJ1-2 . TRBV7-6 TRBD1 TGTGCCAGCACCCTTACCCCCCGGGACAGGGATTTGAATGGCTACACCTTC CASTLTPRDRDLNGYTF
TRBJ1-2 . TRBV30 . TGTGCCTGGAGTCGTCTCAGGGTTGGCGATGGCTACACCTTC CAWSRLRVGDGYTF
TRBJ2-2 few TRBV11-2 . TGTGCCAGCAGCTTTAGCGGGACAGAGACCGGGGAGCTGTTTTTT CASSFSGTETGELFF
TRBJ2-1 . TRBV5-5 TRBD1 TGTGCCAGCATCTCCCAGACAGGGAGCTCCTACAATGAGCAGTTCTTC CASISQTGSSYNEQFF
TRBJ1-5 . TRBV30 . TGTGCCTACGACCGGGGGATCAATCAGCCCCAGCATTTT CAYDRGINQPQHF
TRBJ2-4 . TRBV4-3 TRBD2 TGCGCCAGCAGCCGAACCGGGACGGGGGGTCAAGACTCGGGCATTCAGTACTTC CASSRTGTGGQDSGIQYF
TRBJ1-5 . TRBV3-1/TRBV3-2 . TGTGCCAGCAGCCAGGGAAGGGATCAGCCCCAGCATTTT CASSQGRDQPQHF
TRBJ1-3 . TRBV4-3 . TGCGCCAGCAGCCAAGCCTCAGGAAACACCATATATTTT CASSQASGNTIYF
TRBJ1-2 . TRBV19 TRBD1 TGTGCCAGTAGTACCGGGGGGACAGGGCTCGGCGGCTACACCTTC CASSTGGTGLGGYTF
TRBJ2-3 . TRBV5-1 TRBD1 TGCGCCAGTATCCCGGGACAGGGGTTCGGAGATACGCAGTATTTT CASIPGQGFGDTQYF
TRBJ2-7 . TRBV3-1/TRBV3-2 . TGTGCCAGCAGCCAATGGCTGGACGCCTACGAGCAGTACTTC CASSQWLDAYEQYF
TRBJ1-6 . TRBV27 . TGTGCCAGCAGTCCCGTTAAACAGAGATTTAGCTCCTATAATTCACCCCTCCACTTT CASSPVKQRFSSYNSPLHF
TRBJ1-1 . TRBV24-1 TRBD1 TGTGCCACCAGTGATCCAGGGACAGGGGGCACTGAAGCTTTCTTT CATSDPGTGGTEAFF
TRBJ1-1 once TRBV21-1 . . CASSFADGAEAFF
TRBJ2-2 once TRBV4-2 . TGTGCCAGCAGCCCCTTGGACACCGGGGAGCTGTTTTTT CASSPLDTGELFF
TRBJ2-7 . TRBV27 . TGTGCCAGCAGTCCCCAGGGAGCTTCCTACGAGCAGTACTTC CASSPQGASYEQYF
TRBJ1-1 . TRBV3-1/TRBV3-2 . TGTGCCAGCAGCCAAGACCCAAGGAGCACTGAAGCTTTCTTT CASSQDPRSTEAFF
TRBJ1-4 . TRBV29-1 TRBD1 TGCAGCGCTGCCGCTCAGGGGGCAGGAGAAAAACTGTTTTTT CSAAAQGAGEKLFF
TRBJ1-3 . TRBV28 . TGTGCCAGCAGTCCCAGCGCTGGAAACACCATATATTTT CASSPSAGNTIYF
TRBJ1-2 . TRBV7-8 . TGTGCCAGCAGCCGAGCAGCAATAATGGATGGCTACACCTTC CASSRAAIMDGYTF
TRBJ2-2 . TRBV6-5 TRBD2 TGTGCCACCCACCAGCGGGAGGGCAACACCGGGGAGCTGTTTTTT CATHQREGNTGELFF
TRBJ1-2 once TRBV19 . TGTGCCAGTAGCCATCCATGGACGGACCTCTATGGCTACACCTTC CASSHPWTDLYGYTF
TRBJ1-4 . TRBV3-1/TRBV3-2 . TGTGCCAGCAGCCAAGATCTGTCTGAGGGTGAAAAACTGTTTTTT CASSQDLSEGEKLFF
TRBJ1-4 . TRBV19 TRBD1 TGTGCCACCCGGGACAGGGTGTTTGCTAATGAAAAACTGTTTTTT CATRDRVFANEKLFF
TRBJ2-2 . TRBV10-1 TRBD1 TGCGCCAGCAGCGGGACAGGGGGGACCGGGGAGCTGTTTTTT CASSGTGGTGELFF
TRBJ2-6 . TRBV6-4 . TGTGCCAGCAGTGATAGCAGATCTGGGGCCAACGTCCTGACTTTC CASSDSRSGANVLTF
TRBJ1-5 . TRBV21-1 . TGTGCCAGCAGATATTTCGCTGTGACAGGACCTTTCCTTCTTCTTCAGCCCCAGCATTTT CASRYFAVTGPFLLLQPQHF
TRBJ2-2 . TRBV5-1 . TGCGCCAGCAGCTGGGGGGACAAAACCGGGGAGCTGTTTTTT CASSWGDKTGELFF
TRBJ2-3 . TRBV11-3 . TGTGCCAGCAGCGCGGAGCTAGATACGCAGTATTTT CASSAELDTQYF
TRBJ1-2 once TRBV29-1 TRBD1 TGCAGCGAAGAACAGGGGGCGGACGGCTACACCTTC CSEEQGADGYTF
TRBJ1-2 . TRBV10-2 . TGCGCCAGCAGCCCCCGCGGGGATGGGGGGCCTGGCTACACCTTC CASSPRGDGGPGYTF